This T cell receptor (beta chain) emerged from a study of regulatory T cells in long-lasting Graves disease. The CDR3 length is 12 residues. Germline CDR1 reads SGHDN; CDR2 reads FVKESK. Trimming took off 1 base at V and 3 bases at J, with 4 bases between the two ends. Study-level results: With persistent disease, TRBV28, TRBJ1-2 and TRBJ2-5 were the favored segments. With a small sample size, accuracy may have been reduced.

On this clonotype itself: The antigen is unknown. A much more abundant neighbour one base away suggests this may be a read error. Without the conserved terminal phenylalanine or tryptophan, this CDR3 likely stems from a read error.

Construction of TCR beta libraries relied on iRepertoire HTBI primers and on Arm-PCR targeting CDR3 regions. In the original processing: Across all samples, approximately 64 TRBV segments and 15 or so TRBJ segments were identified. Using its own MiXCR run on the multiplex PCR reads, TCRdb lists one record per CDR3 protein. What appears here as the V and J calls and clone size reflects TCRdb's work, not the paper's. Here the sample spans over 350,000 distinct CDR3 sequences, about 15% being singletons. Time point in this sample: newly diagnosed GD, antithyroid drugs for less than 3 months. From PBMCs, RNA was extracted and then used to make the TCR library. The same specimen was also included in a second study, on T cells in Graves' hyperthyroidism and ophthalmopathy.

The source is a woman in her thirties or forties with Graves disease. The rearrangement joins TRBV14 to TRBJ2-7, with unresolved D. Here the sequenced sample was peripheral blood mononuclear cells (PBMCs), taken at new diagnosis, from a patient treated with antithyroid drugs. CDR3 sequence reads: CASSQVYYEQYL. The CDR3 DNA is TGTGCCAGCAGCCAAGTATACTACGAGCAGTACCTC.